These 11 T cell receptor beta chains originate from one sample sequenced in a study of T cells in Graves' hyperthyroidism and ophthalmopathy. There were TCR beta CDR3 regions amplified from RNA transcripts. The study used the HTBI primer set for a first-round RT-PCR of the TCR CDR3. One entry per CDR3 protein, called by TCRdb with MiXCR from the multiplex PCR reads. The profile shows over 500,000 distinct CDR3 sequences, about 15% of them singletons. The sample was blood. The receptors were gathered from a woman under 30 with Graves' ophthalmopathy.

The chain recombines TRBV6-5 with TRBJ2-1; D possibly corresponds to TRBD2 (5 bases). This CDR3 is built from 13 residues. Germline CDR1 and CDR2: MNHEY and SVGAGI. V dropped 2 bases and J dropped 4 bases, with 6 bases sitting between them. The CDR3, as DNA: TGTGCCAGCAGTTACACGGGGTACAATGAGCAGTTCTTC. Its protein is CASSYTGYNEQFF.

This chain links TRBV7-9 with TRBJ1-1; D unresolved. Between the trimmed V and J ends, which lost 3 bases and 0 bases, there was a span of 8 bases. The length of the CDR3 is 14 residues. CDR1 and CDR2 from the germline V gene are SEHNR and FQNEAQ (reference sequence). CDR3 DNA: TGTGCCAGCAGCTTTGGGCCTTTGAACACTGAAGCTTTCTTT. This sequence encodes CASSFGPLNTEAFF.

This clonotype was found many times. J is TRBJ2-7 and V is TRBV28, with 7 bases identical to TRBD2. The CDR3 covers 15 residues. The V and J ends lost 6 bases and 2 bases, in that order; junction bases with no gene match: 10. In germline, CDR1 is MDHEN, CDR2 SYDVKM. The CDR3 DNA follows: TGTGCCAGCAGCGCCGGGACTACCGTAACCTACGAGCAGTACTTC. As protein: CASSAGTTVTYEQYF.

This clonotype appeared a few times. This chain links TRBV20-1 with TRBJ1-6; D is unclear. Trimming cost V 4 bases and J 3 bases, with 13 bases left between them. CDR1 is DFQATT and CDR2 is SNEGSKA in the germline V gene (reference sequence). The CDR3 sequence is 15 residues long. DNA for the CDR3: TGCAGTGCTATGAGACCGGACCGCTATAATTCACCCCTCCACTTT. It yields the protein CSAMRPDRYNSPLHF.

The genes are TRBV7-2 and TRBJ2-1; D may be TRBD2 (7 bases). This CDR3 region has 15 residues. Germline CDR1 SGHTA, CDR2 FQGNSA. Trimming took 7 bases from V and 9 from J, leaving 22 bases between them. This chain's CDR3 is CASNFLGGAVGEQFF. The CDR3 region has the DNA TGTGCCAGCAACTTCCTGGGGGGGGCTGTAGGTGAGCAGTTCTTC.

This chain connects TRBV2 to TRBJ2-1; weak D call: TRBD2 (5 bases). The CDR3 sequence is 16 residues long. Per germline, CDR1 SNHLY and CDR2 FYNNEI. V lost 3 bases and J lost 6, with 18 bases in between. In nucleotides, the CDR3 is TGTGCCAGCAGTGATCGTGACGGGGTATTCCCCAATGAGCAGTTCTTC. It is translated as CASSDRDGVFPNEQFF. The variable domain in full, with the rest retrieved from reference TRBV2 and TRBJ2-1, is EPEVTQTPSHQVTQMGQEVILRCVPISNHLYFYWYRQILGQKVEFLVSFYNNEISEKSEIFDDQFSVERPDGSNFTLKIRSTKLEDSAMYFCASSDRDGVFPNEQFFGPGTRLTVL.

This chain joins TRBV20-1 and TRBJ1-2, with 7 nucleotides matching TRBD1. The germline gives CDR1 DFQATT, CDR2 SNEGSKA (reference sequence). This CDR3 has 13 amino acids. The V segment lost 7 bases and the J segment 4 bases; nucleotides outside the gene matches: 9. CDR3 nucleotides: TGCAGTGTTGGACAGGTCGTTGGCTATGGCTACACCTTC. It translates to CSVGQVVGYGYTF.

To note about this clonotype: Since a much larger clone is just one base distant, this may be a read error. The chain has TRBV6-2 or TRBV6-3 and TRBJ1-1; 8 bases are shared with TRBD1. With 6 bases clipped from V and 1 base from J, the junction kept 7 bases outside the gene matches. Germline V lookup: CDR1 MNHEY, CDR2 SVGEGT. The CDR3 is made up of 15 amino acids. The CDR3 DNA follows: TGTGCCAGCAGACGGACAGGGAGAGGGAACACTGAAGCTTTCTTT. Its translation: CASRRTGRGNTEAFF.

This clonotype was seen repeatedly, ten times or more. This chain uses TRBV20-1 with TRBJ2-5; the D gene is possibly TRBD2 (6 bases). Trimming took off 5 bases at V and 4 bases at J, with 20 bases between the two ends. This CDR3 region has 15 residues. Germline V lookup: CDR1 DFQATT, CDR2 SNEGSKA (reference sequence). The CDR3 nucleotides are TGCAGTGCTTCCACTCCCGGGCCCGGGGGAGAGACCCAGTACTTC. Protein: CSASTPGPGGETQYF.

This clonotype was observed a handful of times. This chain connects TRBV7-6 to TRBJ1-1; D call uncertain. This CDR3 is built from 14 residues. V lost 5 bases to trimming and J lost 1 base, with 11 bases between them. CDR1 SGHVS and CDR2 FNYEAQ come from the germline V gene. The CDR3 DNA reads TGTGCCAGCAGCCCGTTCGGGTCGAACACTGAAGCTTTCTTT. This encodes CASSPFGSNTEAFF.

This clonotype was seen at least ten times. The J gene is TRBJ2-2, the V gene TRBV7-3; 16 bases agree with TRBD2. CDR1 and CDR2 (germline): SGHTA, FQGTGA. The length of the CDR3 is 21 residues. The ends lost 5 bases at V and 7 bases at J; junction bases unmatched: 19. The CDR3 region has the DNA TGTGCCAGCAGCCCGAAGGGGACTAGCGGGGGGGCCGGTACTCTTATCGGGGAGCTGTTTTTT. Protein sequence: CASSPKGTSGGAGTLIGELFF.